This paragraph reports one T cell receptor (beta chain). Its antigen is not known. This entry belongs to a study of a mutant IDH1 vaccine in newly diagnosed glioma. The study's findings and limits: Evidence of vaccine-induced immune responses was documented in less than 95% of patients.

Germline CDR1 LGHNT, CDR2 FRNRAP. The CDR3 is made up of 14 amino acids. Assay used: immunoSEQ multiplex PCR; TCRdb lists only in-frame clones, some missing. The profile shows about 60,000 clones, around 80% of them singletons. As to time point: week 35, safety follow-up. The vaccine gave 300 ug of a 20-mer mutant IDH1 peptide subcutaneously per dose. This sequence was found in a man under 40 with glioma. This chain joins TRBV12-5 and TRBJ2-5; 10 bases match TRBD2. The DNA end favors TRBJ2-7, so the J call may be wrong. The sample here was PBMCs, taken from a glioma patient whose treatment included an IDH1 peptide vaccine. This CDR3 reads CASGEAGGPYEQYF. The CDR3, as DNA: TGTGCTAGTGGAGAAGCGGGGGGGCCGTACGAGCAGTACTTC.